This entry features one T cell receptor beta chain sequence. This entry belongs to a study of blood T cell repertoires in COVID-19. Looking at the study overall: T cells, B-cell-depleted T cells, or PBMCs supplied cDNA or gDNA.

Deletions cut 0 bases from V and 4 bases from J, with 11 bases between. Germline values: CDR1 SGHRS, CDR2 YFSETQ. The CDR3 runs to 15 residues. Method: immunoSEQ multiplex PCR; TCRdb's copy keeps in-frame clones and lacks some. The sample lists 14,000 to 15,000 clones; over 80% were seen once. Sequences were obtained from peripheral blood. The sequence derives from a human donor with active COVID-19. The donor label of this sample is uncertain. The chain has TRBV5-1 and TRBJ1-5; maybe TRBD1 (5 bases). This CDR3 reads CASSLGTNMNQPQHF. The CDR3 nucleotides are TGCGCCAGCAGCTTGGGGACAAATATGAATCAGCCCCAGCATTTT. The variable domain in full, with the rest retrieved from reference TRBV5-1 and TRBJ1-5, is KAGVTQTPRYLIKTRGQQVTLSCSPISGHRSVSWYQQTPGQGLQFLFEYFSETQRNKGNFPGRFSGRQFSNSRSEMNVSTLELGDSALYLCASSLGTNMNQPQHFGDGTRLSIL.